This T cell receptor (beta chain) stems from a study of CD8 T cells in ankylosing spondylitis. This clonotype was seen only a few times. As yet, its antigen is unknown. Study-level findings and limits: Made up of about eight highly homologous variants, a TCR beta motif appeared characteristic of ankylosing spondylitis blood.

TCRdb fed the 5' RACE reads into MiXCR, producing one record per CDR3 protein. The sample includes roughly 670,000 distinct CDR3 sequences, around 20% of them seen just once. This CDR3 spans 13 amino acids. Germline V CDR1 and CDR2: GTSNPN, SVGIG (reference sequence). V usage is TRBV30 and J usage is TRBJ2-1; the D is unclear. Input material: blood, either unsorted or a sorted T cell fraction (not recorded which). The sequence came from a male donor with ankylosing spondylitis. The CDR3 reads CGCLLGTYNEQFF. The CDR3 bases are TGTGGCTGCCTTCTTGGCACTTACAATGAGCAGTTCTTC.